Below, 17 T cell receptor beta chains from the same sample are listed, as sequenced in a study of T cells expressing NK-cell markers. Reanalyzing the 5' RACE reads, TCRdb keeps one entry per CDR3 protein, without DNA. This table holds over 120,000 distinct CDR3 sequences. Input material: blood T cells: a sorted CD56 or NKG2C T cell subset, CD4+ or CD8+ T cells, or bulk PBMC T cells (not recorded which). The receptors stem from a man in his late teens or twenties in good health.

The chain has TRBV30 and TRBJ2-5. Per the germline V gene, CDR1 is GTSNPN and CDR2 is SVGIG (reference sequence). This CDR3 is built from 14 residues. CDR3 sequence reads: CAWSSTTRKETQYF. Together with reference TRBV30 and TRBJ2-5, the CDR3 gives the full variable domain: SQTIHQWPATLVQPVGSPLSLECTVEGTSNPNLYWYRQAAGRGLQLLFYSVGIGQISSEVPQNLSASRPQDRQFILSSKKLLLSDSGFYLCAWSSTTRKETQYFGPGTRLLVL.

The chain joins TRBV10-3 to TRBJ2-2. This CDR3 is 14 amino acids long. Looked up from germline, CDR1 is ENHRY and CDR2 is SYGVKD. The CDR3 protein is CALRESSNTGELFF.

This chain connects TRBV28 to TRBJ2-3; the TCRdb call, TRBD1, lacks DNA for checking. The V gene's germline CDR1 is MDHEN and CDR2 SYDVKM. The CDR3 consists of 14 residues. CDR3 amino acids: CASSFRGSTDTQYF. Drawing the rest from reference TRBV28 and TRBJ2-3, the complete variable domain is DVKVTQSSRYLVKRTGEKVFLECVQDMDHENMFWYRQDPGLGLRLIYFSYDVKMKEKGDIPEGYSVSREKKERFSLILESASTNQTSMYLCASSFRGSTDTQYFGPGTRLTVL.

The chain combines TRBV6-5 with TRBJ1-2; TCRdb's D call, TRBD1, is unchecked because there is no DNA. This CDR3 is built from 16 residues. CDR1 and CDR2 (germline): MNHEY, SVGAGI. The CDR3 region is CASSYSPSGQVYGYTF.

The chain carries TRBV15 and TRBJ2-3; TCRdb outputs TRBD2, but without DNA this stays unchecked. This CDR3 region has 13 residues. Germline CDR1 LNHNV, CDR2 YYDKDF (reference sequence). The CDR3 sequence: CATSREGPPPTYF. Based on the CDR3 plus reference TRBV15 and TRBJ2-3, the full variable domain is DAMVIQNPRYQVTQFGKPVTLSCSQTLNHNVMYWYQQKSSQAPKLLFHYYDKDFNNEADTPDNFQSRRPNTSFCFLDIRSPGLGDTAMYLCATSREGPPPTYFGPGTRLTVL.

This chain uses TRBV12-3 or TRBV12-4 with TRBJ1-4; without DNA, the TCRdb call of TRBD1 cannot be checked. The CDR3 totals 13 residues. The CDR3 is CASRDSLNEKLFF.

The chain recombines TRBV20-1 with TRBJ2-1; TCRdb designates TRBD2, a call that cannot be tested without DNA. The V gene's germline CDR1 is DFQATT and CDR2 SNEGSKA (reference sequence). The CDR3 sequence is 14 residues long. CDR3: CSAEAGLPDHEQFF.

J is TRBJ2-1 and V is TRBV27; TCRdb selects TRBD1, and the lack of DNA leaves this call unchecked. Germline CDR1 and CDR2: MNHEY and SMNVEV (reference sequence). The CDR3 is made up of 15 amino acids. CDR3 protein: CASTTTGGRYNEQFF.

The rearrangement joins TRBV7-9 to TRBJ2-4; TCRdb picks TRBD2, but there is no DNA to check that call. CDR1 and CDR2 (germline): SEHNR, FQNEAQ (reference sequence). CDR3 size: 14 residues. CDR3 protein: CASSLREDGGIQYF. Full variable domain (missing parts from reference TRBV7-9 and TRBJ2-4): DTGVSQNPRHKITKRGQNVTFRCDPISEHNRLYWYRQTLGQGPEFLTYFQNEAQLEKSRLLSDRFSAERPKGSFSTLEIQRTEQGDSAMYLCASSLREDGGIQYFGAGTRLSVL.

The genes are TRBV4-1 and TRBJ2-1. CDR1 and CDR2 from the germline V gene are MGHRA and YSYEKL. This CDR3 has 12 residues. CDR3 loop: CASSQVGNEQFF.

The chain is built from TRBV28 and TRBJ2-5; lacking DNA, the TRBD1 call made by TCRdb goes unchecked. Germline loops: CDR1 MDHEN, CDR2 SYDVKM. This CDR3 spans 16 amino acids. The CDR3 sequence: CASSHRTGQGKETQYF.

The genes are TRBV6-1 and TRBJ2-1. The CDR3 extends over 14 amino acids. CDR1 and CDR2 from the germline V gene are MNHNS and SASEGT. The chain's CDR3 is CASSLEYGYNEQFF.

The chain couples TRBV27 to TRBJ2-7; the D call of TRBD2 rests on TCRdb alone, since no DNA is present to check it. Per germline, CDR1 MNHEY and CDR2 SMNVEV (reference sequence). The CDR3 is made up of 14 amino acids. CDR3 residues: CASSPGLADYEQYF.

The V gene is TRBV27, the J gene TRBJ2-6; with no DNA, the TCRdb D assignment of TRBD1 cannot be verified. CDR3 length equals 18 residues. Germline values: CDR1 MNHEY, CDR2 SMNVEV (reference sequence). This CDR3 is CASSLYSGADGRANVLTF.

This chain uses TRBV6-1 with TRBJ1-1; TCRdb designates TRBD1, a call that cannot be tested without DNA. CDR1 is MNHNS and CDR2 is SASEGT in the germline V gene. This CDR3 comprises 14 residues. The CDR3 here is CASRATGMNTEAFF.

The V gene is TRBV10-2, the J gene TRBJ2-1; the D call from TCRdb, TRBD2, cannot be confirmed without DNA. Germline V gene sequence: CDR1 WSHSY, CDR2 SAAADI. The length of the CDR3 is 13 residues. The CDR3 here is CASSGLVVDEQFF.

The chain has TRBV6-5 and TRBJ1-2; with no DNA, the TCRdb D assignment of TRBD1 cannot be verified. CDR3 length: 15 amino acids. Per germline, CDR1 MNHEY and CDR2 SVGAGI. CDR3 amino acids: CASSYPGQPHYGYTF.